The present T cell receptor (beta chain) was sequenced within a study of CD8+CD57+ T cells in acquired aplastic anemia. TCR beta VDJ and CDR3 profiling used genomic DNA as template. TCRdb itself ran the reads through MiXCR, one entry per CDR3 protein. The sample yields under 200,000 distinct CDR3 sequences, around 60% seen once. CDR1 and CDR2 (germline): SGDLS, YYNGEE. CDR3 length: 14 residues. V shed 0 bases and J shed 5 bases, with 11 bases lying between them. The sample was sorted CD4+, CD8+, or CD8+CD57+ T cells (not recorded which) from PBMCs. The V and J genes are TRBV9 and TRBJ2-5; D possibly corresponds to TRBD1 (5 bases). This TCR was sampled from a human donor in good health. The CDR3 region has the DNA TGTGCCAGCAGCGTAGTGGACAACGGGGAGACCCAGTACTTC. It yields the protein CASSVVDNGETQYF.